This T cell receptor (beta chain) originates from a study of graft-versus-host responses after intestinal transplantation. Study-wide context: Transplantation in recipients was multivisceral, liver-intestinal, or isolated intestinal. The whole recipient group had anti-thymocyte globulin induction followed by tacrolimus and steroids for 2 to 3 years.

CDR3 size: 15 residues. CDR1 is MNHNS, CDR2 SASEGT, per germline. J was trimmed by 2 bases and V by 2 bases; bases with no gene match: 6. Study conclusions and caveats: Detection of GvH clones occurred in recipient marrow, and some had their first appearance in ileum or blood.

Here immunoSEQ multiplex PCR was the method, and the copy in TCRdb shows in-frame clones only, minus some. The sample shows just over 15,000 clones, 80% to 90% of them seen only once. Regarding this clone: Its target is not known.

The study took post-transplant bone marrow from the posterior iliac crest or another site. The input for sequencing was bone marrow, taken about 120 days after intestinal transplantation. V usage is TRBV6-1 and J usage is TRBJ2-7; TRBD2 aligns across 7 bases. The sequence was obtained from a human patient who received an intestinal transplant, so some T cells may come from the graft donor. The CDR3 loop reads CASSEKGTIPYEQYF. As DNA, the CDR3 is TGTGCCAGCAGTGAAAAGGGGACTATCCCCTACGAGCAGTACTTC.